The text below deals with one T cell receptor (beta chain). TCRdb keeps only in-frame clones here, not all; method: immunoSEQ multiplex PCR. The sample has about 210,000 clones; around 80% are singletons. This sample was taken from a study of blood T cell repertoires in COVID-19. This CDR3 is built from 14 residues. Germline V lookup: CDR1 LGHDT, CDR2 YNNKEL (reference sequence). Trimming left V 1 base short and J 7 bases short, with 8 bases between. The clonotype comes from a man aged 45-65 years with active or convalescent COVID-19. V and J are TRBV3-1 (or the pseudogene TRBV3-2) and TRBJ1-6; D gene ambiguous. Sequencing was done on a sample of peripheral blood. CDR3 nucleotide sequence: TGTGCCAGCAGCCAAGGAACAGAGAATTCACCCCTCCACTTT. Translation gives CASSQGTENSPLHF.